The rows below give T cell receptor beta chains drawn from one sample of a study of shared clonotypes between healthy human individuals. The data were produced by immunoSEQ multiplex PCR, yet TCRdb's version contains in-frame clones alone and is incomplete. The sample has just over 2,000,000 clones, roughly 94% seen once. Sequencing used naive CD4+ T cells sorted from blood. These receptors all come from a man aged 18 to 29 in good health. Both conserved end residues are part of each CDR3. Each record gives: V gene, J gene, D gene, clone size, CDR3 length, CDR3 protein. D genes are given only for firm matches. For some rows the clone size is stated as once, few or many, or as a class when expanded; others skip it.

TRBV5-6	TRBJ2-1	TRBD2	once	16	CASSPRATSGRGEQFF
TRBV11-2	TRBJ1-2	NA	NA	14	CASSLASSNYGYTF
TRBV7-2	TRBJ2-2	NA	NA	14	CASSAVSNTGELFF
TRBV5-1	TRBJ2-1	NA	NA	14	CASSFREFGYEQFF
TRBV7-9	TRBJ2-5	NA	NA	14	CASSFTGVGETQYF
TRBV28	TRBJ1-2	NA	NA	13	CASTATDYYGYTF
TRBV10-3	TRBJ2-3	NA	NA	13	CAISGIQPDTQYF
TRBV2	TRBJ2-1	TRBD2	NA	16	CAIGRPGLADYNEQFF
TRBV25-1	TRBJ2-1	TRBD1	once	16	CASSRGDSLIYNEQFF
TRBV28	TRBJ2-7	NA	NA	16	CASSPADSEGPYEQYF
TRBV9	TRBJ2-7	TRBD1	NA	14	CASSPRTGAYEQYF
TRBV5-4	TRBJ2-7	NA	NA	13	CASSLTGTYEQYF
TRBV10-3	TRBJ2-2	NA	once	13	CATTDPGTGELFF
TRBV9	TRBJ2-3	TRBD1	NA	15	CASSTQGVDTDTQYF
TRBV6-5	TRBJ1-5	NA	NA	13	CASRSTGNQPQHF
TRBV7-2	TRBJ1-3	NA	NA	16	CASSQGGGSSGNTIYF
TRBV5-4	TRBJ1-6	TRBD1	NA	16	CASSPDRISYNSPLHF
TRBV5-1	TRBJ1-1	NA	NA	14	CASSLQDTYTEAFF
TRBV29-1	TRBJ1-2	NA	NA	12	CSSRVGGYGYTF
TRBV4-3	TRBJ1-2	NA	NA	16	CASSQVSGTSLYGYTF
TRBV27	TRBJ2-7	TRBD2	NA	15	CASSSGGGESYEQYF
TRBV4-3	TRBJ2-1	TRBD2	NA	16	CASSLGTSGDGNEQFF
TRBV7-2	TRBJ2-7	TRBD2	NA	15	CASSLGGTSSYEQYF
TRBV28	TRBJ1-1	NA	NA	16	CASSLSEVGMNSGAFF
TRBV27	TRBJ2-6	NA	NA	13	CASSRPGANVLTF
TRBV6-5	TRBJ2-6	NA	NA	16	CASSYSQFSGANVLTF
TRBV19	TRBJ1-4	NA	once	14	CASSIAATNEKLFF
TRBV6-1	TRBJ2-7	NA	NA	15	CASSEVGRTSYEQYF
TRBV2	TRBJ2-6	NA	NA	17	CASRPNTGSSGANVLTF
TRBV30	TRBJ1-2	NA	NA	13	CAWSVQSNYGYTF
TRBV7-8	TRBJ1-4	NA	NA	11	CASSGGEKLFF
TRBV7-2	TRBJ2-7	NA	NA	12	CASPGSSYEQYF